These 4 T cell receptor beta chains originate from one sample sequenced in a study of CD8+ T cells in alopecia areata. Treatment given: oral pan-JAK inhibitor, 5-10 mg twice daily. After isolation, RNA underwent reverse transcription to generate cDNA as the sequencing template. Clones were read by immunoSEQ multiplex PCR, and TCRdb kept only the in-frame ones, dropping some. This sample has about 210,000 clones; more than 45% occur once, and the top ten carry approximately 1.4%. Sequencing used CD4+ T cells sorted from blood, obtained at week 4, from a patient treated with tofacitinib. All receptors come from a human donor with alopecia areata.

The V gene is TRBV25-1, the J gene TRBJ2-7; D perhaps matches TRBD1 (5 bases). V shed 2 bases and J shed 0 bases, with 8 bases lying between them. The CDR3 loop spans 14 amino acids. Germline V gives CDR1 MGHDK, CDR2 SYGVNS. For the CDR3, the DNA is TGTGCCAGCAGTGAAAGGGGCAGCTCCTACGAGCAGTACTTC. Amino acid sequence: CASSERGSSYEQYF.

The chain links TRBV25-1 to TRBJ1-6; D remains unclear. The ends were cut back, 6 bases at V and 8 bases at J, with 11 bases in the middle. In germline, CDR1 is MGHDK, CDR2 SYGVNS. The CDR3 loop spans 13 amino acids. CDR3 loop: CASSRLGYSPLHF. The CDR3 DNA follows: TGTGCCAGCAGCCGTCTGGGTTATTCACCCCTCCACTTT.

This chain links TRBV25-1 with TRBJ1-1; TRBD1 aligns across 7 bases. Per the germline V gene, CDR1 is MGHDK and CDR2 is SYGVNS. The CDR3 consists of 14 residues. The V and J ends lost 4 bases and 1 base, in that order; junction bases with no gene match: 3. Here the CDR3 reads CASSATGWNTEAFF. CDR3 sequence (DNA): TGTGCCAGCAGTGCGACAGGGTGGAACACTGAAGCTTTCTTT.

The chain carries TRBV15 and TRBJ1-5, with 8 bases that match TRBD1. Germline CDR1 LNHNV, CDR2 YYDKDF (reference sequence). CDR3 size: 15 residues. The J segment lost 5 bases and the V segment lost 3 bases, leaving 6 bases of the junction unmatched. The CDR3 loop reads CATSSLGQGHQPQHF. Written as DNA, the CDR3 is TGTGCCACCAGCAGCCTTGGACAGGGTCATCAGCCCCAGCATTTT.